These T cell receptor beta chains were read from a single sample in a study of CD8 T cells in Susac syndrome. Each CDR3 protein gets one entry after TCRdb re-called the immunoSEQ multiplex PCR reads with MiXCR. The sample includes 110,000 to 150,000 distinct CDR3 sequences, approximately 95% seen only once; the top ten take 0.27%. The sequenced material came from CD8+ T cells from PBMCs. Receptors were obtained from a human donor in good health. The conserved cysteine and the conserved F or W are not part of the CDR3 here.

J | V | CDR3
TRBJ2-2 | TRBV29-1 | SVVKQGRTGELF
TRBJ2-3 | TRBV15 | ATSRDRQGGSTDTQY
TRBJ1-2 | TRBV29-1 | SAEGEGSNYGYT
TRBJ2-3 | TRBV14 | ASSQGTDSTDTQY
TRBJ1-1 | TRBV5-1 | ASSLGGFPEAF
TRBJ1-1 | TRBV15 | ATSLLRDTEAF
TRBJ1-5 | TRBV29-1 | SVSGGNQPQH
TRBJ2-1 | TRBV7-3 | ASSAQGAQDEQF
TRBJ2-1 | TRBV29-1 | SVVLGSLQTYNEQF
TRBJ2-7 | TRBV27 | ASSNRGGYEQY
TRBJ2-5 | TRBV7-9 | ASRRDNQETQY
TRBJ2-1 | TRBV4-3 | ASSQAPSDEQF
TRBJ2-3 | TRBV7-9 | ASSFRDRPDTQY
TRBJ2-1 | TRBV15 | ATRPSGTEQF
TRBJ2-3 | TRBV6-2/TRBV6-3 | ASSLGRTDTQY
TRBJ2-7 | TRBV6-2/TRBV6-3 | ASTPASGYEQY
TRBJ1-1 | TRBV19 | ASSPRQGMNTEAF
TRBJ1-1 | TRBV29-1 | SVEALREGEAF
TRBJ2-7 | TRBV7-9 | ASSSGQGDSYEQY
TRBJ2-5 | TRBV5-6 | ASSVGGLQETQY
TRBJ2-7 | TRBV29-1 | SGDLGDEQY
TRBJ2-7 | TRBV28 | ASMGPSYEQY
TRBJ2-2 | TRBV7-9 | ASSSTRTSGSPGELF
TRBJ2-2 | TRBV24-1 | ATRGVADSTGELF
TRBJ2-7 | TRBV27 | ASSPRRAYEQY
TRBJ2-1 | TRBV24-1 | ATSDFGSGRGYNEQF
TRBJ2-3 | TRBV27 | ASSFSGTDTQY
TRBJ2-2 | TRBV12-3/TRBV12-4 | ASPGKSGRATGELF
TRBJ2-2 | TRBV20-1 | SVPRLLSGELF
TRBJ2-7 | TRBV11-2 | ASSLLVGTGDLKRFYEQY
TRBJ2-5 | TRBV7-2 | ASSAGGLMGETQY
TRBJ2-2 | TRBV11-3 | ASSLPGTTGELF